Detailed here is one T cell receptor (beta chain). Antigen unknown. The sample originates from a study of cytomegalovirus exposure and HLA in healthy donors. General observations from the study: Immune exposure information available was restricted to CMV serostatus. Per published accounts, TCR beta sequences correctly predicted the HLA-A and HLA-B alleles of most subjects.

At sampling all donors were nominally healthy, likely with unrecorded immune exposures. The CDR3 length is 13 residues. Germline CDR1 is SGHRS and CDR2 is YFSETQ. V dropped 1 base and J dropped 2 bases, with 5 bases sitting between them. PCR used 60 Vbeta primers and 13 Jbeta primers. The repertoire was sequenced with immunoSEQ multiplex PCR; TCRdb's copy has only in-frame clones and lacks some. The sample table includes tens of thousands of clones. The chain uses TRBV5-1 and TRBJ2-3; D uncertain. This TCR was recovered from a male donor in good health and CMV-seropositive. The material sequenced was PBMCs. The CDR3 region is CASSLLATDTQYF. CDR3 coding DNA: TGCGCCAGCAGCTTGTTGGCCACAGATACGCAGTATTTT.